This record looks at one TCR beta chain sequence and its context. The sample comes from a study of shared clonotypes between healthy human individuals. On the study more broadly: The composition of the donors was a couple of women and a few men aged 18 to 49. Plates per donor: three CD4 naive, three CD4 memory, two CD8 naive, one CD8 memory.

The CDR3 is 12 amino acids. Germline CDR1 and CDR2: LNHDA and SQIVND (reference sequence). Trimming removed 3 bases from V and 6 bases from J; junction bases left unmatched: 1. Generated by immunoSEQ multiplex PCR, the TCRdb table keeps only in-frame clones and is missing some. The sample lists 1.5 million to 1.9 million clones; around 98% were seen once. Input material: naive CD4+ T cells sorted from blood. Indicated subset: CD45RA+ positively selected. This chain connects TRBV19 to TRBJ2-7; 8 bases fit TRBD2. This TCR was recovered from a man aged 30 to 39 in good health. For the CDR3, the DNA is TGTGCCAGTAGTATTACTAGCGGCGAGCAGTACTTC. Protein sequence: CASSITSGEQYF.